The 23 T cell receptor beta chains below all came from one sample that was sequenced in a study of cytomegalovirus exposure and HLA in healthy donors. Vbeta (60) and Jbeta (13) primers were used in the PCR. Some clones are missing from TCRdb's copy, which holds only in-frame ones; the method was immunoSEQ multiplex PCR. The sample comprises around 130,000 clones, 78% of which are singletons, and around 1.8% rests with the top ten. Material for sequencing was PBMCs. The receptors originated from a woman aged 40 to 49 in good health and CMV-seronegative.

The chain is built from TRBV19 and TRBJ1-5; the match to TRBD1 covers 9 bases. V shed 7 bases and J 0 bases; nucleotides not matched to a gene: 4. The CDR3 runs 15 residues. Germline V gene sequence: CDR1 LNHDA, CDR2 SQIVND (reference sequence). CDR3 sequence (DNA): TGTGCCAGTACCTTGGACAGGGGTAGCAATCAGCCCCAGCATTTT. Translation: CASTLDRGSNQPQHF.

V usage is TRBV27 and J usage is TRBJ2-2; no firm D call. The germline V gene has CDR1 MNHEY and CDR2 SMNVEV (reference sequence). The V gene lost 3 bases and the J gene lost 6 bases, with 8 bases spanning the gap. The CDR3 spans 13 residues. As DNA, the CDR3 is TGTGCCAGCAGTTTTTTGACATCCGGGGAGCTGTTTTTT. Translating it yields CASSFLTSGELFF.

The chain carries TRBV7-9 and TRBJ1-6; TRBD1 is a possible D gene (6 bases). CDR3 length equals 15 residues. Per the germline V gene, CDR1 is SEHNR and CDR2 is FQNEAQ (reference sequence). V shed 2 bases and J shed 3 bases, with 8 bases lying between them. The CDR3 DNA reads TGTGCCAGCAGCTTAACAGGGAACTATAATTCACCCCTCCACTTT. This encodes CASSLTGNYNSPLHF.

As regards this clone: The junction and the germline gene differ at one end; a read error may be behind it. The chain has TRBV6-5 and TRBJ1-1; TRBD1 might be the D (5 bases). Germline CDR1 MNHEY, CDR2 SVGAGI. The CDR3 consists of 14 residues. For the CDR3, the DNA is TGTGCCAGCAGGGGCGGGGGGTTTGGAACTGAAGCTCTCTTT. Residues: CASRGGGFGTEALF.

Worth noting for this clone: Other nucleotide sequences in the sample specify the same CDR3. V gene TRBV9 combines with J gene TRBJ2-3, with 7 bases fitting TRBD2. The CDR3 sequence is 16 residues long. Unmatched junction bases numbered 5, after V lost 0 bases and J lost 1 base. Germline-derived CDR1 and CDR2 are SGDLS and YYNGEE. CDR3 bases: TGTGCCAGCAGCGTAGGGGCGGGAGACGGCACAGATACGCAGTATTTT. Its translation is CASSVGAGDGTDTQYF.

The rearrangement joins TRBV28 to TRBJ1-2; D is ambiguous. Germline assignment: CDR1 MDHEN and CDR2 SYDVKM. Trimming pared 6 bases from V and 4 bases from J, leaving 18 bases between. The CDR3 totals 15 residues. CDR3 DNA sequence: TGTGCCAGCAGCCGTCATACAGAGGGAGGCTATGGCTACACCTTC. It codes for CASSRHTEGGYGYTF.

The CDR3 DNA reads TGTGCCCAAGGAGCGGGGGGCACAGATACGCAGTATTTT. Protein: CAQGAGGTDTQYF. The chain carries TRBV11-2 and TRBJ2-3; 8 bases agree with TRBD2. CDR1 and CDR2 (germline): SGHAT, FQNNGV. This CDR3 region has 13 residues. Losses at the gene ends were 11 bases for V and 1 base for J; bases not matched to a gene: 5. Using reference TRBV11-2 and TRBJ2-3 for the parts outside the CDR3, the full variable domain is EAGVAQSPRYKIIEKRQSVAFWCNPISGHATLYWYQQILGQGPKLLIQFQNNGVVDDSQLPKDRFSAERLKGVDSTLKIQPAKLEDSAVYLCAQGAGGTDTQYFGPGTRLTVL.

The J gene is TRBJ2-4, the V gene TRBV2, with D possibly TRBD1 on 6 matching bases. CDR3 length: 14 residues. Trimming took off 4 bases at V and 3 bases at J, with 10 bases between the two ends. Germline V gene data show CDR1 as SNHLY and CDR2 as FYNNEI. CDR3 nucleotide sequence: TGTGCCAGCAGTGGGACAGTAGGCAAAAACATTCAGTACTTC. Amino acid sequence: CASSGTVGKNIQYF. The full variable domain, with the rest looked up from reference TRBV2 and TRBJ2-4, is EPEVTQTPSHQVTQMGQEVILRCVPISNHLYFYWYRQILGQKVEFLVSFYNNEISEKSEIFDDQFSVERPDGSNFTLKIRSTKLEDSAMYFCASSGTVGKNIQYFGAGTRLSVL.

Concerning this clone itself: No conserved phenylalanine or tryptophan ends this CDR3, so it is likely a read error. The rearrangement uses TRBV29-1 and TRBJ1-2, with TRBD1 identical over 7 bases. The CDR3 is 13 amino acids. Per germline, CDR1 SQVTM and CDR2 ANQGSEA. Trimming cost V 6 bases and J 4 bases; bases outside gene matches: 8. In DNA, the CDR3 is TGCAGCGTGAGGGGGGACAGTGCCTATGGCTACACCCTC. Protein product: CSVRGDSAYGYTL.

The rearrangement links TRBV4-1 to TRBJ1-1; D might be TRBD1 (5 bases). Germline V CDR1 and CDR2: MGHRA, YSYEKL. Trimming stripped 4 bases from V and 1 base from J, with 16 bases between. The CDR3 loop spans 16 amino acids. CDR3 residues: CASSPGWGVTNTEAFF. For the CDR3, the DNA is TGCGCCAGCAGCCCAGGTTGGGGGGTTACGAACACTGAAGCTTTCTTT.

This chain connects TRBV5-1 to TRBJ2-3; TRBD2 matches 11 bases. This CDR3 comprises 16 residues. J lost 3 bases, V lost 4 bases, and 7 bases had no gene match. Germline values: CDR1 SGHRS, CDR2 YFSETQ. The CDR3 DNA follows: TGCGCCAGCAGCCGCATTAGCGGGGGGGAGACAGATACGCAGTATTTT. It specifies CASSRISGGETDTQYF.

V gene TRBV30 combines with J gene TRBJ1-5, with D perhaps TRBD1 (5 bases). Germline V gene lookup returns CDR1 GTSNPN and CDR2 SVGIG (reference sequence). V dropped 5 bases and J dropped 6 bases, with 29 bases sitting between them. CDR3 length: 18 amino acids. CDR3: CAWEPGPILKDKSQPQHF. DNA of the CDR3: TGTGCCTGGGAACCGGGTCCAATTCTAAAGGACAAGAGTCAGCCCCAGCATTTT.

The chain has TRBV6-1 and TRBJ1-5, with 7 bases matching TRBD1. The CDR3 contains 15 residues. V gave up 3 bases and J gave up 6 bases; unmatched junction bases: 8. Germline V gives CDR1 MNHNS, CDR2 SASEGT. The CDR3 protein is CASSDRQGKAQPQHF. The CDR3 DNA reads TGTGCCAGCAGTGATAGACAGGGAAAGGCTCAGCCCCAGCATTTT.

This clone was counted only a few times. This sequence joins TRBV5-6 and TRBJ2-7; D call uncertain. Germline V gene data show CDR1 as SGHDT and CDR2 as YYEEEE. The CDR3 has 14 residues. Trimming took off 1 base at V and 1 base at J, with 9 bases between the two ends. DNA for the CDR3: TGTGCCAGCAGCTTGAATTACAGATCCTACGAGCAGTACTTC. Protein: CASSLNYRSYEQYF.

The CDR3 spells CSVHRGSEQYF. Here the CDR3 DNA reads TGCAGCGTCCACAGGGGATCCGAGCAGTACTTC. The chain has TRBV29-1 and TRBJ2-7; 7 positions match TRBD1. The CDR3 totals 11 residues. V gave up 6 bases and J gave up 6 bases; unmatched junction bases: 5. Germline V gives CDR1 SQVTM, CDR2 ANQGSEA.

This chain connects TRBV7-9 to TRBJ2-3; TRBD2 agrees at 7 bases. The J segment lost 2 bases and the V segment lost 6 bases, leaving 8 bases of the junction unmatched. There are 15 residues in the CDR3. Germline assignment: CDR1 SEHNR and CDR2 FQNEAQ (reference sequence). CDR3 residues: CASSGGLAATDTQYF. The DNA for the CDR3 is TGTGCCAGCAGTGGTGGGCTAGCGGCCACAGATACGCAGTATTTT.

The chain has TRBV6-6 and TRBJ1-1; 7 bases are shared with TRBD1. The CDR3 is 14 residues long. V shed 4 bases and J 0 bases; nucleotides not matched to a gene: 2. Germline CDR1 is MNHNY and CDR2 is SVGAGI (reference sequence). The CDR3 protein is CASSSRGMNTEAFF. For the CDR3, the DNA is TGTGCCAGCAGTTCCAGGGGGATGAACACTGAAGCTTTCTTT.

The rearrangement links TRBV7-6 to TRBJ1-1, with TRBD1 as a possible D gene (6 bases). Trimming left V 5 bases short and J 0 bases short, with 10 bases between. Germline V CDR1 and CDR2: SGHVS, FNYEAQ. The CDR3 has 14 residues. CDR3 sequence: CASSGQTMNTEAFF. CDR3 nucleotides: TGTGCCAGCAGCGGACAGACGATGAACACTGAAGCTTTCTTT.

The gene calls are TRBV7-9 and TRBJ2-7, with D maybe TRBD1 (5 bases). Germline V gives CDR1 SEHNR, CDR2 FQNEAQ (reference sequence). V gave up 1 base and J gave up 3 bases, with 7 bases separating them. This CDR3 is built from 13 residues. The CDR3: CASSLGGLYEQYF. The CDR3 DNA reads TGTGCCAGCAGCTTAGGGGGCCTCTACGAGCAGTACTTC. The variable domain in full, completed from reference TRBV7-9 and TRBJ2-7, reads DTGVSQNPRHKITKRGQNVTFRCDPISEHNRLYWYRQTLGQGPEFLTYFQNEAQLEKSRLLSDRFSAERPKGSFSTLEIQRTEQGDSAMYLCASSLGGLYEQYFGPGTRLTVT.

The gene calls are TRBV2 and TRBJ2-5, with 8 bases lining up with TRBD1. The germline gives CDR1 SNHLY, CDR2 FYNNEI. The CDR3 totals 16 residues. The ends lost 5 bases at V and 5 bases at J; junction bases unmatched: 13. CDR3 in DNA: TGTGCCAGCAGTCCCTCGACAGGGGAGATAGGGGAGACCCAGTACTTC. Its translation is CASSPSTGEIGETQYF. The full variable domain, in which reference TRBV2 and TRBJ2-5 provide the parts outside the CDR3, is EPEVTQTPSHQVTQMGQEVILRCVPISNHLYFYWYRQILGQKVEFLVSFYNNEISEKSEIFDDQFSVERPDGSNFTLKIRSTKLEDSAMYFCASSPSTGEIGETQYFGPGTRLLVL.

V is TRBV7-6 and J is TRBJ1-1, with D tentatively TRBD1 (5 bases). Germline V gene lookup returns CDR1 SGHVS and CDR2 FNYEAQ. The CDR3 contains 15 residues. Trimming removed 3 bases at V and 0 bases at J, with 11 bases between. CDR3: CASSLGGPLNTEAFF. The CDR3 region has the DNA TGTGCCAGCAGCTTGGGGGGACCATTGAACACTGAAGCTTTCTTT.

This sequence joins TRBV5-4 and TRBJ1-2, with 7 positions matching TRBD1. The junction had 11 bases not matched to a gene; V was cut back by 4 bases and J by 5 bases. Per germline, CDR1 SGHNT and CDR2 YYREEE (reference sequence). The length of the CDR3 is 15 residues. The CDR3 DNA sequence: TGTGCCAGCAGCGGAGGAGGACAGGTTGAATATGGCTACACCTTC. Amino acids: CASSGGGQVEYGYTF.

The chain couples TRBV7-9 to TRBJ1-1, with TRBD1 matching over 7 bases. In germline, CDR1 is SEHNR, CDR2 FQNEAQ (reference sequence). With 5 bases clipped from V and 0 bases from J, the junction kept 6 bases outside the gene matches. CDR3 length equals 15 residues. Here the CDR3 reads CASSRTGFMNTEAFF. The CDR3 DNA follows: TGTGCCAGCAGCAGGACAGGCTTCATGAACACTGAAGCTTTCTTT.